What follows are 22 T cell receptor beta chains derived from one specimen sequenced in a study of cytomegalovirus exposure and HLA in healthy donors. The PCR employed 60 Vbeta primers together with 13 Jbeta primers. Sequencing was performed with immunoSEQ multiplex PCR; in TCRdb, only in-frame clones are kept and a portion is missing. This table holds under 150,000 clones, approximately 78% found once. Sequenced material: PBMCs. Receptors were obtained from a human donor in good health.

This clone was seen only a few times. The genes are TRBV5-4 and TRBJ2-1, with 9 bases lining up with TRBD2. Per germline, CDR1 SGHNT and CDR2 YYREEE (reference sequence). The V segment lost 2 bases and the J segment 5 bases; nucleotides outside the gene matches: 14. The CDR3 covers 18 residues. The CDR3 nucleotides read TGTGCCAGCAGCTTACCGCGCCCGGGACTAGCTCTCCACAATGAGCAGTTCTTC. It yields the protein CASSLPRPGLALHNEQFF.

The gene calls are TRBV7-6 and TRBJ2-7; 14 nucleotides agree with TRBD2. J lost 0 bases, V lost 1 base, and 2 bases had no gene match. Germline CDR1 is SGHVS and CDR2 is FNYEAQ. The CDR3 consists of 17 residues. CDR3 DNA: TGTGCCAGCAGCTTAGGGACTAGCGGGGGGAACTCCTACGAGCAGTACTTC. This gives the protein CASSLGTSGGNSYEQYF.

The V gene is TRBV5-4, the J gene TRBJ1-2; no clear D gene. CDR1 and CDR2 from the germline V gene are SGHNT and YYREEE (reference sequence). Between the trimmed V and J ends, which lost 2 bases and 0 bases, there was a span of 8 bases. This CDR3 comprises 14 residues. The CDR3 loop reads CASSFPGTNYGYTF. CDR3 DNA sequence: TGTGCCAGCAGCTTCCCGGGTACTAACTATGGCTACACCTTC.

The chain couples TRBV6-6 to TRBJ1-2; no firm D call. This CDR3 is built from 13 residues. V was pared by 8 bases and J by 3 bases, with 13 bases between. Germline values: CDR1 MNHNY, CDR2 SVGAGI (reference sequence). The CDR3 DNA sequence: TGTGCCAGCCTCTCAGGCAGTGACTATGGCTACACCTTC. It translates to CASLSGSDYGYTF.

The CDR3 nucleotides read TGTGCCAGCAGCTTCCACTCCTACGAGCAGTACTTC. Translating it yields CASSFHSYEQYF. This chain connects TRBV7-2 to TRBJ2-7; D unclear. CDR1 SGHTA and CDR2 FQGNSA come from the germline V gene. The CDR3 covers 12 residues. V was shortened by 3 bases and J by 0 bases, with 3 bases between the two germline ends. Filled out from reference TRBV7-2 and TRBJ2-7, the complete variable domain reads GAGVSQSPSNKVTEKGKDVELRCDPISGHTALYWYRQSLGQGLEFLIYFQGNSAPDKSGLPSDRFSAERTGGSVSTLTIQRTQQEDSAVYLCASSFHSYEQYFGPGTRLTVT.

The rearrangement links TRBV7-3 to TRBJ1-1; D possibly corresponds to TRBD1 (6 bases). The CDR3 totals 17 residues. Trimming stripped 5 bases from V and 6 bases from J, with 25 bases between. Germline CDR1 SGHTA, CDR2 FQGTGA. The CDR3 DNA follows: TGTGCCAGCAGCCATCCCGGGGAAGGGGGAAGTTTGGCTGAAGCTTTCTTT. Residues: CASSHPGEGGSLAEAFF.

This clone was counted a few times. This chain joins TRBV27 and TRBJ2-7; 13 bases align to TRBD2. V trimming: 6 bases; J trimming: 0 bases; junction bases outside the gene matches: 8. The length of the CDR3 is 17 residues. Germline CDR1 reads MNHEY; CDR2 reads SMNVEV (reference sequence). The CDR3 spells CASSSRLAGGSSYEQYF. The CDR3 nucleotides read TGTGCCAGCAGCAGCAGACTAGCGGGAGGAAGCTCCTACGAGCAGTACTTC.

The rearrangement uses TRBV5-6 and TRBJ1-6; D is possibly TRBD1 (5 bases). The CDR3 has 16 amino acids. Trimming left V 4 bases short and J 6 bases short, with 17 bases between. Germline V lookup: CDR1 SGHDT, CDR2 YYEEEE. The CDR3 is CASSLVVGRTNSPLHF. The CDR3 DNA follows: TGTGCCAGCAGCCTAGTTGTGGGGCGGACTAATTCACCCCTCCACTTT.

This chain connects TRBV19 to TRBJ2-7; the match to TRBD2 covers 8 bases. There are 13 residues in the CDR3. Trimming removed 11 bases from V and 2 bases from J; junction bases left unmatched: 8. Germline lookup yields CDR1 LNHDA and CDR2 SQIVND (reference sequence). The CDR3 loop is CAASPGGTYEQYF. The CDR3 coding sequence is TGTGCCGCCTCCCCGGGGGGGACCTACGAGCAGTACTTC.

The chain is built from TRBV11-3 and TRBJ1-5, with 9 positions matching TRBD1. There are 14 residues in the CDR3. Germline CDR1 reads SGHNT; CDR2 reads YENEEA. J lost 4 bases, V lost 5 bases, and 3 bases had no gene match. CDR3 sequence (DNA): TGTGCCAGCAGCCTGGGACAGGGAAATCAGCCCCAGCATTTT. Protein sequence: CASSLGQGNQPQHF.

V gene TRBV5-1 combines with J gene TRBJ2-1; no clear D gene. This CDR3 is built from 13 residues. The V gene lost 0 bases and the J gene lost 5 bases, with 6 bases spanning the gap. Germline V gene sequence: CDR1 SGHRS, CDR2 YFSETQ. The CDR3 coding sequence is TGCGCCAGCAGCTTGGCCAGTCACAATGAGCAGTTCTTC. Its translation: CASSLASHNEQFF.

This clone came up a few times. The rearrangement uses TRBV27 and TRBJ1-1; 8 bases map to TRBD1. V shed 6 bases and J 1 base; nucleotides not matched to a gene: 7. This CDR3 region has 15 residues. The V gene's germline CDR1 is MNHEY and CDR2 SMNVEV (reference sequence). CDR3 coding DNA: TGTGCCAGCAGCCGGAAAGGACAGGGGAACACTGAAGCTTTCTTT. As protein: CASSRKGQGNTEAFF.

The chain has TRBV6-5 and TRBJ1-2; tentatively, D is TRBD1 (5 bases). The CDR3 extends over 14 amino acids. Trimming pared 7 bases from V and 2 bases from J, leaving 14 bases between. The germline CDR1 and CDR2 sequences are MNHEY and SVGAGI. CDR3: CASTSSAGNYGYTF. DNA for the CDR3: TGTGCCAGCACCTCTTCCGCAGGGAACTATGGCTACACCTTC.

This clone turned up a few times. The chain combines TRBV5-4 with TRBJ2-5, with unresolved D. This CDR3 is 14 amino acids long. V shed 0 bases and J shed 8 bases, with 14 bases lying between them. Germline V lookup: CDR1 SGHNT, CDR2 YYREEE (reference sequence). CDR3 DNA sequence: TGTGCCAGCAGCTTGGGTTGGGCCCCCGTTACCCAGTACTTC. Encoded protein: CASSLGWAPVTQYF.

This clone was seen more than once but under ten times. The genes are TRBV25-1 and TRBJ2-3, with D tentatively TRBD1 (6 bases). This CDR3 contains 16 residues. The V gene's germline CDR1 is MGHDK and CDR2 SYGVNS. V was shortened by 6 bases and J by 4 bases, with 20 bases between the two germline ends. Here the CDR3 DNA reads TGTGCCAGCAGCGAAAGCGTAGGGGGTTCTGCAGATACGCAGTATTTT. As protein: CASSESVGGSADTQYF. Full variable domain (missing parts from reference TRBV25-1 and TRBJ2-3): EADIYQTPRYLVIGTGKKITLECSQTMGHDKMYWYQQDPGMELHLIHYSYGVNSTEKGDLSSESTVSRIRTEHFPLTLESARPSHTSQYLCASSESVGGSADTQYFGPGTRLTVL.

DNA for the CDR3: TGCGCCAGCAGCCAAGGGGCAGGGAACAATGAGCAGTTCTTC. This encodes CASSQGAGNNEQFF. This chain connects TRBV4-1 to TRBJ2-1; maybe TRBD1 (5 bases). Germline assignment: CDR1 MGHRA and CDR2 YSYEKL. With 1 base removed from V and 5 bases from J, the gap between germline ends came to 9 bases. The length of the CDR3 is 14 residues.

The V gene is TRBV28, the J gene TRBJ2-7, with D maybe TRBD2 (7 bases). Germline values: CDR1 MDHEN, CDR2 SYDVKM. V was shortened by 7 bases and J by 6 bases, with 25 bases between the two germline ends. This CDR3 is 16 amino acids long. CDR3 DNA: TGTGCCAGCACCATCCTGGGGGGGCCACTCCTGTGCGAGCAGTACTTC. This gives the protein CASTILGGPLLCEQYF. Using reference TRBV28 and TRBJ2-7 for the parts outside the CDR3, the full variable domain is DVKVTQSSRYLVKRTGEKVFLECVQDMDHENMFWYRQDPGLGLRLIYFSYDVKMKEKGDIPEGYSVSREKKERFSLILESASTNQTSMYLCASTILGGPLLCEQYFGPGTRLTVT.

The chain is built from TRBV9 and TRBJ2-2; 8 bases fit TRBD2. This CDR3 has 17 amino acids. With 4 bases clipped from V and 5 bases from J, the junction kept 13 bases outside the gene matches. Germline-derived CDR1 and CDR2 are SGDLS and YYNGEE. CDR3 nucleotide sequence: TGTGCCAGCAGCCTTACGGGGGCTAGCGGGCCTACCGGGGAGCTGTTTTTT. Its protein is CASSLTGASGPTGELFF. Combining the CDR3 with reference TRBV9 and TRBJ2-2 gives the whole variable domain DSGVTQTPKHLITATGQRVTLRCSPRSGDLSVYWYQQSLDQGLQFLIQYYNGEERAKGNILERFSAQQFPDLHSELNLSSLELGDSALYFCASSLTGASGPTGELFFGEGSRLTVL.

J is TRBJ2-1 and V is TRBV9; tentatively, D is TRBD1 or TRBD2 (6 bases each). This CDR3 region has 16 residues. V dropped 7 bases and J dropped 0 bases, with 17 bases sitting between them. Germline CDR1 SGDLS, CDR2 YYNGEE. Here the CDR3 reads CASGGIRGSSYNEQFF. Here the CDR3 DNA reads TGTGCCAGCGGCGGGATCAGGGGATCCTCCTACAATGAGCAGTTCTTC.

The chain employs TRBV27 and TRBJ1-2, with D uncertain. This CDR3 is 16 amino acids long. V was shortened by 5 bases and J by 4 bases, with 20 bases between the two germline ends. Germline V CDR1 and CDR2: MNHEY, SMNVEV (reference sequence). CDR3 in amino acids: CASSPQRGRVPYGYTF. CDR3 coding DNA: TGTGCCAGCAGTCCGCAAAGAGGAAGAGTACCCTATGGCTACACCTTC.

V gene TRBV5-1 combines with J gene TRBJ2-3; 9 bases fit TRBD1. Per the germline V gene, CDR1 is SGHRS and CDR2 is YFSETQ. V dropped 5 bases and J dropped 4; count of bases not matched to a gene: 5. There are 14 residues in the CDR3. DNA for the CDR3: TGCGCCAGCAGACTTACAGGGGGCGCAGATACGCAGTATTTT. Translated, it gives CASRLTGGADTQYF.

This clone was detected only a few times. The rearrangement uses TRBV7-3 and TRBJ2-3; the D is unclear. The CDR3 has 14 amino acids. Trimming removed 2 bases from V and 1 base from J, with 7 bases in between. Germline V gene sequence: CDR1 SGHTA, CDR2 FQGTGA. Here the CDR3 reads CASSLYPGTDTQYF. The CDR3 region has the DNA TGTGCCAGCAGCTTATATCCGGGCACAGATACGCAGTATTTT.